Below, 18 T cell receptor beta chains from the same sample are listed, as sequenced in a study of early T cells in non-severe SARS-CoV-2 infection. In TCRdb, the 5' RACE reads were re-called with MiXCR into one record per CDR3 protein. The data show approximately 90,000 distinct CDR3 sequences, with 8% to 13% seen just once and around 4.6% held by the top ten. The sequencing here drew on whole blood, taken at baseline. The source is an adult who was a healthcare worker with PCR-confirmed SARS-CoV-2 infection or an uninfected control (not recorded which).

V usage is TRBV7-9 and J usage is TRBJ1-6; D gene unclear. The CDR3 runs to 16 residues. CDR1 and CDR2 (germline): SEHNR, FQNEAQ (reference sequence). The V end lost 5 bases, the J end lost 9 bases, and 20 bases lay between the germline ends. The CDR3: CASSPPHVRESSPLHF. For the CDR3, the DNA is TGTGCCAGCAGCCCCCCGCACGTGAGGGAAAGTTCACCCCTCCACTTT.

This clonotype was counted a few times. The CDR3 reads CASSYSQGPYEQYF. For the CDR3, the DNA is TGTGCCAGCAGTTACTCGCAGGGACCCTACGAGCAGTACTTC. V usage is TRBV6-6 and J usage is TRBJ2-7, with D possibly called TRBD1 or TRBD2 (5 bases each). The CDR3 runs 14 residues. Germline V lookup: CDR1 MNHNY, CDR2 SVGAGI (reference sequence). V was cut by 0 bases and J by 2 bases, with 8 bases left in between.

The chain recombines TRBV12-3 or TRBV12-4 with TRBJ2-7; D is tentatively TRBD1 or TRBD2 (5 bases each). The CDR3 length is 12 residues. The V gene lost 3 bases and the J gene lost 6 bases, with 9 bases spanning the gap. CDR3 sequence: CASSFSGPEQYF. The CDR3 nucleotides are TGTGCCAGCAGTTTTTCGGGGCCCGAGCAGTACTTC.

In its sample, this clonotype was seen many times. The chain joins TRBV18 to TRBJ2-5, with TRBD2 matching over 12 bases. This CDR3 is built from 17 residues. Germline CDR1 KGHSH, CDR2 LQKENI. V shed 4 bases and J 0 bases; nucleotides not matched to a gene: 6. CDR3 DNA: TGTGCCAGCTCACTCCCGGGACTAGCGGGTCACCAAGAGACCCAGTACTTC. Translating it yields CASSLPGLAGHQETQYF. Full variable domain (missing parts from reference TRBV18 and TRBJ2-5): NAGVMQNPRHLVRRRGQEARLRCSPMKGHSHVYWYRQLPEEGLKFMVYLQKENIIDESGMPKERFSAEFPKEGPSILRIQQVVRGDSAAYFCASSLPGLAGHQETQYFGPGTRLLVL.

This clonotype was recorded a few times. The chain couples TRBV5-1 to TRBJ1-6, with a possible D match to TRBD1 (5 bases). Germline V CDR1 and CDR2: SGHRS, YFSETQ. This CDR3 region has 14 residues. The ends were cut back, 4 bases at V and 14 bases at J, with 19 bases in the middle. CDR3 sequence (DNA): TGCGCCAGCAGCCCTCCGGGACGGGGTGTGACCCTCCACTTT. It codes for CASSPPGRGVTLHF.

This clonotype has at least ten counts. J is TRBJ2-7 and V is TRBV28; D is uncertain. This CDR3 region has 15 residues. V gave up 3 bases and J gave up 4 bases, with 16 bases separating them. Germline V gene sequence: CDR1 MDHEN, CDR2 SYDVKM. For the CDR3, the DNA is TGTGCCAGCAGTTTTCGATCGGATCTTCGATACGAGCAGTACTTC. Amino acid sequence: CASSFRSDLRYEQYF.

This clonotype was seen at least ten times. V gene TRBV7-9 combines with J gene TRBJ1-1, with D maybe TRBD1 (5 bases). The CDR3 has 12 residues. V was trimmed by 0 bases and J by 7 bases, leaving 6 bases between them. Germline assignment: CDR1 SEHNR and CDR2 FQNEAQ (reference sequence). As DNA, the CDR3 is TGTGCCAGCAGCTTAGCTAGGGGTGAAGCTTTCTTT. Encoded protein: CASSLARGEAFF.

A few counts support this clonotype. CDR3 sequence: CSVPDRSYEQYF. The CDR3 DNA follows: TGCAGTGTCCCAGACAGGTCATACGAGCAGTACTTC. The V gene is TRBV20-1, the J gene TRBJ2-7; weak D call: TRBD1 (6 bases). The CDR3 runs to 12 residues. Trimming stripped 7 bases from V and 4 bases from J, with 14 bases between. The germline V gene encodes CDR1 DFQATT and CDR2 SNEGSKA (reference sequence).

The rearrangement joins TRBV7-2 to TRBJ1-4; D uncertain. Germline V gene lookup returns CDR1 SGHTA and CDR2 FQGNSA. The CDR3 is 13 residues long. V gave up 3 bases and J gave up 3 bases, with 5 bases separating them. The CDR3 reads CASSFQPNEKLFF. Written as DNA, the CDR3 is TGTGCCAGCAGCTTCCAGCCTAATGAAAAACTGTTTTTT. The whole variable domain, remainder taken from reference TRBV7-2 and TRBJ1-4, is GAGVSQSPSNKVTEKGKDVELRCDPISGHTALYWYRQSLGQGLEFLIYFQGNSAPDKSGLPSDRFSAERTGGSVSTLTIQRTQQEDSAVYLCASSFQPNEKLFFGSGTQLSVL.

There are many counts of this clonotype. The gene calls are TRBV20-1 and TRBJ1-1; D may be TRBD1 (6 bases). V shed 3 bases and J shed 4 bases, with 12 bases lying between them. The CDR3 length is 13 residues. CDR1 DFQATT and CDR2 SNEGSKA come from the germline V gene (reference sequence). CDR3 amino acids: CSARGPGATEAFF. Written as DNA, the CDR3 is TGCAGTGCTAGGGGCCCGGGGGCCACTGAAGCTTTCTTT.

This clonotype has a count of ten or more. The chain recombines TRBV11-2 with TRBJ2-1, with TRBD2 matching 13 bases. CDR3 length: 18 amino acids. V dropped 1 base and J dropped 2; count of bases not matched to a gene: 5. CDR1 SGHAT and CDR2 FQNNGV come from the germline V gene. CDR3 in DNA: TGTGCCAGCAGCTTAGTAGGACTAGCGGGGGCCACCTACAATGAGCAGTTCTTC. It encodes CASSLVGLAGATYNEQFF.

This clonotype has a handful of counts. V is TRBV20-1 and J is TRBJ2-3; 7 bases line up with TRBD1. The junction had 4 bases not matched to a gene; V was cut back by 0 bases and J by 4 bases. The CDR3 consists of 14 residues. Per germline, CDR1 DFQATT and CDR2 SNEGSKA (reference sequence). CDR3 region: CSARDPTGADTQYF. The CDR3 nucleotides read TGCAGTGCTAGAGATCCTACAGGGGCAGATACGCAGTATTTT.

This clonotype was seen more than once but under ten times. The V call is TRBV12-5, the J call TRBJ1-3; D not certain. Between the trimmed V and J ends, which lost 6 bases and 2 bases, there was a span of 2 bases. CDR1 and CDR2 from the germline V gene are LGHNT and FRNRAP. The CDR3 consists of 11 residues. CDR3 amino acids: CASGTGNTIYF. The CDR3 DNA reads as TGTGCTAGTGGAACTGGAAACACCATATATTTT.

This clonotype appeared many times. This chain links TRBV6-5 with TRBJ1-6; perhaps TRBD1 as D (5 bases). Germline V gives CDR1 MNHEY, CDR2 SVGAGI. Trimming removed 4 bases from V and 6 bases from J, with 13 bases in between. CDR3 size: 15 residues. The CDR3 loop is CASSFLRQINSPLHF. CDR3 bases: TGTGCCAGCAGTTTCCTACGACAGATTAATTCACCCCTCCACTTT.

The chain uses TRBV10-2 and TRBJ1-6; 7 bases align to TRBD1. Unmatched junction bases numbered 4, after V lost 6 bases and J lost 5 bases. CDR3 length equals 14 residues. Per germline, CDR1 WSHSY and CDR2 SAAADI. CDR3 loop: CASRHRGNNSPLHF. CDR3 DNA sequence: TGCGCCAGCAGACACAGGGGAAATAATTCACCCCTCCACTTT.

This clonotype was observed many times. V and J are TRBV5-1 and TRBJ2-2; no definite D call. CDR1 is SGHRS and CDR2 is YFSETQ in the germline V gene. There are 14 residues in the CDR3. Trimming stripped 2 bases from V and 1 base from J, with 6 bases between. CDR3 residues: CASSFLVNTGELFF. CDR3 nucleotide sequence: TGCGCCAGCAGCTTTCTAGTGAACACCGGGGAGCTGTTTTTT.

This clonotype has a handful of counts. This sequence joins TRBV14 and TRBJ2-1; D is possibly TRBD1 (5 bases). CDR1 and CDR2 (germline): SGHDN, FVKESK. The ends were cut back, 4 bases at V and 0 bases at J, with 19 bases in the middle. CDR3 length: 18 residues. The CDR3 bases are TGTGCCAGCAGCCCTATACCGGACATCGCGAGCTCCTACAATGAGCAGTTCTTC. It yields the protein CASSPIPDIASSYNEQFF.

This clonotype was detected only a few times. The rearrangement uses TRBV6-5 and TRBJ2-1, with a weak D call TRBD2 (6 bases). In germline, CDR1 is MNHEY, CDR2 SVGAGI. This CDR3 has 14 amino acids. Trimming shortened V by 4 bases and J by 15 bases, and 22 bases separated the two germline ends. The CDR3 reads CASSSIGTPLQGFF. The DNA of the CDR3 is TGTGCCAGCAGTTCCATTGGGACTCCCCTGCAGGGGTTCTTC.